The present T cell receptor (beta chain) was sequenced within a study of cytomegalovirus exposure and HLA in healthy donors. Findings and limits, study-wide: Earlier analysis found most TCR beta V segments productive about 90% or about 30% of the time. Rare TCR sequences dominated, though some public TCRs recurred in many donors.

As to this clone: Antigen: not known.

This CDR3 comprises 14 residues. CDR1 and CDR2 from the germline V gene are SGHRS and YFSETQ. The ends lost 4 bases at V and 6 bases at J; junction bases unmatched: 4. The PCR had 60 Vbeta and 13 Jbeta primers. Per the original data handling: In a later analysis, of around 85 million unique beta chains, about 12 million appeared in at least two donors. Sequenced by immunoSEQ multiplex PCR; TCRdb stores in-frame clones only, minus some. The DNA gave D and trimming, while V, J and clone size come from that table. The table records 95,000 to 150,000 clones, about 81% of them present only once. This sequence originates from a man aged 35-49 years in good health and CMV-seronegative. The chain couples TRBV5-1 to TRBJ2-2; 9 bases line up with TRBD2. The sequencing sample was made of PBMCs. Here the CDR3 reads CASSPSGTAGELFF. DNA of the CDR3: TGCGCCAGCAGCCCTAGCGGGACGGCCGGGGAGCTGTTTTTT.